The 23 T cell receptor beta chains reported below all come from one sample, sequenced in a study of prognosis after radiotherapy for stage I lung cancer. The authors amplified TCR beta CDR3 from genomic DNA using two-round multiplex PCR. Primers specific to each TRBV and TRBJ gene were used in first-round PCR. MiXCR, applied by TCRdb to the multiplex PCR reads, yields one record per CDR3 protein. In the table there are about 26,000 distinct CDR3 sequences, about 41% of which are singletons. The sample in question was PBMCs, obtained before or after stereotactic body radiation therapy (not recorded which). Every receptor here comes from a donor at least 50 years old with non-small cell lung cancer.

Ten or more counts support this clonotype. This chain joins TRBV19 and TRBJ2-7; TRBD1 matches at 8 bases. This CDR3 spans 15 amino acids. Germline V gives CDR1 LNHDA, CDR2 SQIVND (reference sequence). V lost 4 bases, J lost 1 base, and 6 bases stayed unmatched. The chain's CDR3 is CASSTPGTGSYEQYF. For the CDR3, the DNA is TGTGCCAGTAGTACCCCTGGGACAGGATCCTACGAGCAGTACTTC.

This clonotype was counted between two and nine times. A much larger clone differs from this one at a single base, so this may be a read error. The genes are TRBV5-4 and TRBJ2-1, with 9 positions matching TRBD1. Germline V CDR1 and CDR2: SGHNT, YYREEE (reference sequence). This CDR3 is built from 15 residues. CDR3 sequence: CVSSFGTGPYNEQFF. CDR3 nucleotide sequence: TGTGTCAGCAGCTTCGGGACAGGGCCGTACAATGAGCAGTTCTTC.

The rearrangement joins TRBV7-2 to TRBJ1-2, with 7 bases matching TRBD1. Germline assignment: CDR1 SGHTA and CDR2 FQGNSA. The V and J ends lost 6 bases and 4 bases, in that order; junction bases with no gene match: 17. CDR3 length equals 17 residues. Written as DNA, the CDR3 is TGTGCCAGCAGGCCATTCATATCAGGGGGTTCCATCTATGGCTACACCTTC. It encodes CASRPFISGGSIYGYTF. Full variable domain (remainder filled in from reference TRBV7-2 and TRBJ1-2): GAGVSQSPSNKVTEKGKDVELRCDPISGHTALYWYRQSLGQGLEFLIYFQGNSAPDKSGLPSDRFSAERTGGSVSTLTIQRTQQEDSAVYLCASRPFISGGSIYGYTFGSGTRLTVV.

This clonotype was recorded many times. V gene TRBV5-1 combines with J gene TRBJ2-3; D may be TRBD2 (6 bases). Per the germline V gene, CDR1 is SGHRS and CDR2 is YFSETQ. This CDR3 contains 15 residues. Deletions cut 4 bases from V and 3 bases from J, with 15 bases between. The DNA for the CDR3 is TGCGCCAGCAGCGGGAGTGGGGAGGCGACAGATACGCAGTATTTT. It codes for CASSGSGEATDTQYF.

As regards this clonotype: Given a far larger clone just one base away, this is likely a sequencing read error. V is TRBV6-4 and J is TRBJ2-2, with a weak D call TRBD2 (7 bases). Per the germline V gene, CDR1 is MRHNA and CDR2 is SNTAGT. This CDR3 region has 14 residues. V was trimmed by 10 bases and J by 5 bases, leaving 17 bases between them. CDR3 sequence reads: CAIIRGARTGELFF. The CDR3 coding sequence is TGTGCCATCATTCGGGGGGCGCGAACCGGGGAGCTGTTTTTT.

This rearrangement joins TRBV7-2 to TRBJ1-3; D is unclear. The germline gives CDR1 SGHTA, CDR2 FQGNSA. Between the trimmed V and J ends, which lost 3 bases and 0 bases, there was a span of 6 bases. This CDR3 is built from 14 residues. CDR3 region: CASSFGNSGNTIYF. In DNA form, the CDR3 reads TGTGCCAGCAGCTTCGGGAACTCTGGAAACACCATATATTTT.

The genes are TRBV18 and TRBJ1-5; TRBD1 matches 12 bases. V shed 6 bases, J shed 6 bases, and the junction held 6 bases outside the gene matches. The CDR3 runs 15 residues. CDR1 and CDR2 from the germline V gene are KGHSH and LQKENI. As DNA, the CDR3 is TGTGCCAGCTCGTCCGGGACAGGGGGCTTTCAGCCCCAGCATTTT. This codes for CASSSGTGGFQPQHF.

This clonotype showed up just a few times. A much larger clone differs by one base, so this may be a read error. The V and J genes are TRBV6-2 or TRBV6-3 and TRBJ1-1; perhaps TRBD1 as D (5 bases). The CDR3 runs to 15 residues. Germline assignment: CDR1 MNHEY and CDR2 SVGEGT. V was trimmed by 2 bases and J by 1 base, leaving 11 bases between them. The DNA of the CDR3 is TGTGCCAGCAGTTACATGGTAGGACAGAACACTGAAGCTTTCTTT. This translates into CASSYMVGQNTEAFF.

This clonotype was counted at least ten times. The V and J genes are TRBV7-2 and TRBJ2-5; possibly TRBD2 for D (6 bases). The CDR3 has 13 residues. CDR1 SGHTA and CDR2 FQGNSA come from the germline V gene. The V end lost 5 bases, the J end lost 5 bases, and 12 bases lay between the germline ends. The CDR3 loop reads CASSLSSGETQYF. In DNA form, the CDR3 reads TGTGCCAGCAGCCTCTCCAGCGGGGAGACCCAGTACTTC.

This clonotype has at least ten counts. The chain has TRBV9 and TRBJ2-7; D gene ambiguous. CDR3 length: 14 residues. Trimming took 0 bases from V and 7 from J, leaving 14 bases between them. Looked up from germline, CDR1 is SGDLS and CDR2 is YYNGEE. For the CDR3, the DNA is TGTGCCAGCAGCGTAGGTCTCCTGGCCCAGGAGCAGTACTTC. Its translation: CASSVGLLAQEQYF.

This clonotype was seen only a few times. The DNA of the CDR3 is TGCGCCAGCAGCGGGGACAGCGGCCCCGGAAACACCATATATTTT. This sequence encodes CASSGDSGPGNTIYF. The rearrangement joins TRBV5-1 to TRBJ1-3; TRBD1 matches at 7 bases. The CDR3 length is 15 residues. J lost 4 bases, V lost 4 bases, and 8 bases had no gene match. CDR1 SGHRS and CDR2 YFSETQ come from the germline V gene.

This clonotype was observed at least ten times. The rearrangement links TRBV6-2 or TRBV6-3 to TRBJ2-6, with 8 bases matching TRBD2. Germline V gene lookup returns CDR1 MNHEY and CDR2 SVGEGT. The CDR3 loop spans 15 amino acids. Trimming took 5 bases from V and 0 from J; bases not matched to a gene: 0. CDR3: CASSGTSSGANVLTF. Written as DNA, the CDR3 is TGTGCCAGCAGTGGGACTAGCTCTGGGGCCAACGTCCTGACTTTC.

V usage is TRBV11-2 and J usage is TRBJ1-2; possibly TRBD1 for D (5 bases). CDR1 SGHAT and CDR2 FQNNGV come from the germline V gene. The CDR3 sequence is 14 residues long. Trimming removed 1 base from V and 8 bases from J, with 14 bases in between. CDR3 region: CASSLGRDFGGYTF. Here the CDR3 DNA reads TGTGCCAGCAGCTTAGGTCGGGACTTCGGAGGCTACACCTTC. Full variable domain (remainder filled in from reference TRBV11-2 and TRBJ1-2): EAGVAQSPRYKIIEKRQSVAFWCNPISGHATLYWYQQILGQGPKLLIQFQNNGVVDDSQLPKDRFSAERLKGVDSTLKIQPAKLEDSAVYLCASSLGRDFGGYTFGSGTRLTVV.

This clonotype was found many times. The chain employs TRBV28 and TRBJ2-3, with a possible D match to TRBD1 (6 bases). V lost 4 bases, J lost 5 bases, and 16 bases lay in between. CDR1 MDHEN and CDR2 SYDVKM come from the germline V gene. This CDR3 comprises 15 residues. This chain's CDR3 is CASSSNRVHVDTQYF. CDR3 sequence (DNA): TGTGCCAGCAGTTCCAACAGGGTGCATGTAGATACGCAGTATTTT.

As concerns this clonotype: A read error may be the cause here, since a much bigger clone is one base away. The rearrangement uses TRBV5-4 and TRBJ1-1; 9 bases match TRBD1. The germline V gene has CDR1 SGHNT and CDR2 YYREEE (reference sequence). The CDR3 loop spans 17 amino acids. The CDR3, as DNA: TGTGCCAGCATCTTGGGGGGGGGACAGGGAATAAACACTGAAGCTTTCTTT. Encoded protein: CASILGGGQGINTEAFF.

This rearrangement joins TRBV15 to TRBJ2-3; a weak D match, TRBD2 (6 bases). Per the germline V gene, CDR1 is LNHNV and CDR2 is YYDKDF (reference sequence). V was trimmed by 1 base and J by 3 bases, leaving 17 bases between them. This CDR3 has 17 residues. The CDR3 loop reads CATSRVPGGRRTDTQYF. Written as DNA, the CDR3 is TGTGCCACCAGCAGAGTCCCCGGAGGGCGGAGGACAGATACGCAGTATTTT. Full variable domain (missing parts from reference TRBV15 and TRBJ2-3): DAMVIQNPRYQVTQFGKPVTLSCSQTLNHNVMYWYQQKSSQAPKLLFHYYDKDFNNEADTPDNFQSRRPNTSFCFLDIRSPGLGDTAMYLCATSRVPGGRRTDTQYFGPGTRLTVL.

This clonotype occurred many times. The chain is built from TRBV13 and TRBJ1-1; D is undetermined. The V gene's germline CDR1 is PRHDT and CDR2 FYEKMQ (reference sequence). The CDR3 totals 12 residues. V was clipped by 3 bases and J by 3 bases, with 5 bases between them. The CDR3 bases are TGTGCCAGCAGCTTGGGTTACACTGAAGCTTTCTTT. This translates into CASSLGYTEAFF.

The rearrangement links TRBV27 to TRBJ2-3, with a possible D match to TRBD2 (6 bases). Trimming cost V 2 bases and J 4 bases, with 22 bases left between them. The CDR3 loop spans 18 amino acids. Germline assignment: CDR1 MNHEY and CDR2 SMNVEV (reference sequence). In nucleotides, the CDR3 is TGTGCCAGCAGTTTAAGGGCCTTGGACACTAGCTTTCCAGATACGCAGTATTTT. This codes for CASSLRALDTSFPDTQYF.

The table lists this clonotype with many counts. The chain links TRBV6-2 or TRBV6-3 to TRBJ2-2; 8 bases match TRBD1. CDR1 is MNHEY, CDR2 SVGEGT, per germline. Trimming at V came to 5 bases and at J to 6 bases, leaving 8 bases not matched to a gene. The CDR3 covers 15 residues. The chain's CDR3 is CASSPGQVGAGELFF. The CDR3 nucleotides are TGTGCCAGCAGTCCGGGACAGGTGGGGGCCGGGGAGCTGTTTTTT.

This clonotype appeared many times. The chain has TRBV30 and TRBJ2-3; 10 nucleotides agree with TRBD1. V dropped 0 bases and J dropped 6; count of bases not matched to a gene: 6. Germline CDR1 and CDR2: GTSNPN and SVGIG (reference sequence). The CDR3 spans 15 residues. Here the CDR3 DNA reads TGTGCCTGGAGTGTAGGACAGGGGGTGGGGGATACGCAGTATTTT. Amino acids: CAWSVGQGVGDTQYF.

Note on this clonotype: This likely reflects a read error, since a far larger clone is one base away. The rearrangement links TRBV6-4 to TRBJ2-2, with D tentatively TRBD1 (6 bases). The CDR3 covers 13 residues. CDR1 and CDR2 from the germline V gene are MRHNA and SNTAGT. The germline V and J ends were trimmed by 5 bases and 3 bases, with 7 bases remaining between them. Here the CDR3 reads CASSYRDTGELFF. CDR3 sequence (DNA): TGTGCCAGCAGTTACAGGGACACCGGGGAGCTGTTTTTT.

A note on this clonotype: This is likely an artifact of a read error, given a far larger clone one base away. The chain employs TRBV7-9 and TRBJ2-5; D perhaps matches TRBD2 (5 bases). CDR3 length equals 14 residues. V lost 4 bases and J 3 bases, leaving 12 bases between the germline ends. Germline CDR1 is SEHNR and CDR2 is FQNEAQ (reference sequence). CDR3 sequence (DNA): TGTGCCAGCAGCTCGCCCCCCGGGGAAGAGACCCAGTACTTC. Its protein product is CASSSPPGEETQYF. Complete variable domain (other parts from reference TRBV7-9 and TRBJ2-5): DTGVSQNPRHKITKRGQNVTFRCDPISEHNRLYWYRQTLGQGPEFLTYFQNEAQLEKSRLLSDRFSAERPKGSFSTLEIQRTEQGDSAMYLCASSSPPGEETQYFGPGTRLLVL.

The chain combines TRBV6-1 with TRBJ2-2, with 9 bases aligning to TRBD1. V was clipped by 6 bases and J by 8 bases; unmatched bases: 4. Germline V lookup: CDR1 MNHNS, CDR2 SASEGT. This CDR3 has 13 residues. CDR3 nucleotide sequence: TGTGCCAGCAGGGGACAGGGAGTAGGGGAGCTGTTTTTT. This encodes CASRGQGVGELFF.